What follows are 26 T cell receptor beta chains derived from one specimen sequenced in a study of T cells in Graves' hyperthyroidism and ophthalmopathy. Amplified TCR beta CDR3 regions came from RNA transcripts. The HTBI primer set drove a first-round RT-PCR of the TCR CDR3. TCRdb called the multiplex PCR reads again in MiXCR, with one record for every CDR3 protein. The profile shows hundreds of thousands of distinct CDR3 sequences, under 60% of them singletons. What was sequenced was peripheral blood or thyroid tissue (not recorded which). Receptor source: a woman aged 18-30 years with Graves' hyperthyroidism.

The CDR3 region is CAISQELVSTEAFF. The CDR3, as DNA: TGTGCCATCAGCCAAGAACTGGTGAGCACTGAAGCTTTCTTT. This chain connects TRBV10-3 to TRBJ1-1; D not resolved. This CDR3 is 14 amino acids long. CDR1 and CDR2 (germline): ENHRY, SYGVKD. V was clipped by 6 bases and J by 4 bases, with 15 bases between them.

The gene calls are TRBV20-1 and TRBJ1-1; D uncertain. Trimming took 3 bases from V and 4 from J, leaving 9 bases between them. The length of the CDR3 is 12 residues. Per the germline V gene, CDR1 is DFQATT and CDR2 is SNEGSKA (reference sequence). CDR3 amino acids: CSARGLGTEAFF. CDR3 DNA: TGCAGTGCTAGGGGCCTCGGCACTGAAGCTTTCTTT.

The table lists this clonotype with a few counts. This sequence joins TRBV6-5 and TRBJ1-4; D ambiguous. V lost 4 bases and J lost 8, with 17 bases in between. The germline gives CDR1 MNHEY, CDR2 SVGAGI. The CDR3 loop spans 15 amino acids. The CDR3 DNA follows: TGTGCCAGCAGTTTGTATCAGGCAGGAACCGAAAAACTGTTTTTT. This translates into CASSLYQAGTEKLFF.

Points on this clonotype: A much larger clonotype is one base distant, so this may be a read error. The chain has TRBV7-6 and TRBJ1-3; D is perhaps TRBD1 (6 bases). Germline assignment: CDR1 SGHVS and CDR2 FNYEAQ. The CDR3 extends over 12 amino acids. This CDR3 is CAGRGPGNTIYF. CDR3 DNA: TGTGCCGGCAGGGGCCCCGGAAACACCATATATTTT.

V usage is TRBV24-1 and J usage is TRBJ1-2, with a possible D match to TRBD1 (5 bases). The CDR3 length is 16 residues. The ends were cut back, 1 base at V and 6 bases at J, with 17 bases in the middle. The V gene's germline CDR1 is KGHDR and CDR2 SFDVKD. This chain's CDR3 is CATSDFQGFERDGYTF. CDR3 nucleotide sequence: TGTGCCACCAGTGATTTCCAGGGCTTTGAAAGGGATGGCTACACCTTC.

This clonotype was seen more than once but under ten times. J is TRBJ2-7 and V is TRBV2; 8 nucleotides line up with TRBD2. From germline, CDR1 is SNHLY and CDR2 FYNNEI. CDR3 length: 13 amino acids. Losses at the gene ends were 5 bases for V and 6 bases for J; bases not matched to a gene: 6. Here the CDR3 reads CASSLRLASEQYF. CDR3 coding DNA: TGTGCCAGCAGTCTTAGACTAGCGTCCGAGCAGTACTTC.

This rearrangement joins TRBV29-1 to TRBJ1-1; TRBD1 is a possible D gene (6 bases). The V gene's germline CDR1 is SQVTM and CDR2 ANQGSEA. The V gene lost 8 bases and the J gene lost 5 bases, with 12 bases spanning the gap. The CDR3 has 11 amino acids. Here the CDR3 reads CSTTGTTEAFF. The CDR3 region has the DNA TGCAGCACAACAGGGACGACTGAAGCTTTCTTT.

This chain connects TRBV15 to TRBJ1-2; D unclear. This CDR3 comprises 13 residues. Germline lookup yields CDR1 LNHNV and CDR2 YYDKDF (reference sequence). V lost 0 bases, J lost 12 bases, and 14 bases lay in between. DNA of the CDR3: TGTGCCACCAGCAGAGATCGGATCTCTGGAAACACCTTC. It codes for CATSRDRISGNTF.

The chain couples TRBV10-3 to TRBJ2-7; D is perhaps TRBD1 (6 bases). The CDR3 covers 12 residues. Germline loops: CDR1 ENHRY, CDR2 SYGVKD. Trimming stripped 10 bases from V and 2 bases from J, with 12 bases between. The CDR3 coding sequence is TGTGCCAGTACAGGGAATGCCTACGAGCAGTACTTC. It codes for CASTGNAYEQYF.

This clonotype has only a few counts. J is TRBJ1-2 and V is TRBV7-9; D is undetermined. V lost 6 bases and J 2 bases, leaving 16 bases between the germline ends. Germline assignment: CDR1 SEHNR and CDR2 FQNEAQ (reference sequence). The CDR3 is 15 residues long. The CDR3 reads CASRYQWRGNYGYTF. CDR3 DNA sequence: TGTGCCAGCAGATATCAGTGGAGAGGGAACTATGGCTACACCTTC.

CDR3 coding DNA: TGTGCCAGTAGCGGGGGTCCCGGAGGGGCGGCCGTCCAAGAGACCCAGTACTTC. It specifies CASSGGPGGAAVQETQYF. The chain recombines TRBV19 with TRBJ2-5; the D gene is possibly TRBD2 (6 bases). Germline V gives CDR1 LNHDA, CDR2 SQIVND (reference sequence). V lost 6 bases and J lost 1, with 24 bases in between. The CDR3 has 18 residues.

This clonotype showed up many times. J is TRBJ1-2 and V is TRBV10-3; maybe TRBD1 (5 bases). Looked up from germline, CDR1 is ENHRY and CDR2 is SYGVKD. The CDR3 totals 14 residues. V lost 0 bases and J lost 4, with 9 bases in between. The CDR3 nucleotides read TGTGCCATCAGTGAGTCGGGACGGGGCTATGGCTACACCTTC. Encoded protein: CAISESGRGYGYTF.

Of note for this clonotype: The missing conserved phenylalanine or tryptophan at the end of this CDR3 makes a read error likely. The chain links TRBV10-3 to TRBJ2-7; 8 nucleotides match TRBD1. Looked up from germline, CDR1 is ENHRY and CDR2 is SYGVKD. With V trimmed by 4 bases and J by 2 bases, 1 base remained unmatched. The CDR3 extends over 13 amino acids. The CDR3 reads CAISAGGPYEQYL. For the CDR3, the DNA is TGTGCCATCAGTGCAGGGGGCCCCTACGAGCAGTACCTC.

The chain carries TRBV2 and TRBJ1-6; D uncertain. Germline CDR1 and CDR2: SNHLY and FYNNEI. Trimming removed 3 bases from V and 17 bases from J, with 14 bases in between. The CDR3 loop spans 12 amino acids. CDR3 bases: TGTGCCAGCAGTGAGGGTGGACCGGACTTCCACTTT. Translation gives CASSEGGPDFHF.

This chain connects TRBV7-2 to TRBJ2-5; D possibly matches TRBD1 or TRBD2 (5 bases each). Trimming stripped 5 bases from V and 4 bases from J, with 14 bases between. Germline V CDR1 and CDR2: SGHTA, FQGNSA. The CDR3 spans 14 residues. The CDR3 DNA is TGTGCCAGCAGCCGAAGCCGGGACCCAGAGACCCAGTACTTC. Translating gives CASSRSRDPETQYF.

This clonotype was counted ten times or more. The chain is built from TRBV24-1 and TRBJ1-1; D is perhaps TRBD1 (5 bases). The CDR3 spans 13 residues. The V gene's germline CDR1 is KGHDR and CDR2 SFDVKD. Deletions cut 5 bases from V and 4 bases from J, with 10 bases between. CDR3 in amino acids: CATSAARGTEAFF. The CDR3 bases are TGTGCCACCAGTGCCGCGAGGGGCACTGAAGCTTTCTTT.

This chain links TRBV7-2 with TRBJ2-5, with D possibly being TRBD1 (6 bases). V was clipped by 5 bases and J by 3 bases, with 16 bases between them. This CDR3 region has 15 residues. CDR1 and CDR2 (germline): SGHTA, FQGNSA. The CDR3 here is CASSPSTWTEETQYF. In DNA form, the CDR3 reads TGTGCCAGCAGCCCCTCGACTTGGACAGAAGAGACCCAGTACTTC.

This rearrangement joins TRBV20-1 to TRBJ2-7; TRBD2 matches at 7 bases. CDR3 length equals 13 residues. Germline V lookup: CDR1 DFQATT, CDR2 SNEGSKA (reference sequence). J was trimmed by 2 bases and V by 3 bases; bases with no gene match: 4. The CDR3 DNA is TGCAGTGCTAGCGGGAGGTACACCTACGAGCAGTACTTC. This codes for CSASGRYTYEQYF.

The chain employs TRBV10-3 and TRBJ1-1, with TRBD1 as a possible D gene (5 bases). Trimming pared 10 bases from V and 0 bases from J, leaving 18 bases between. Germline CDR1 and CDR2: ENHRY and SYGVKD. The CDR3 has 15 amino acids. DNA of the CDR3: TGTGCCACGTACAGCAGACAGAGCATGAACACTGAAGCTTTCTTT. As protein: CATYSRQSMNTEAFF.

The V and J genes are TRBV25-1 and TRBJ1-6; 7 bases are shared with TRBD1. J was trimmed by 4 bases and V by 8 bases; bases with no gene match: 11. The germline CDR1 and CDR2 sequences are MGHDK and SYGVNS. The CDR3 has 16 residues. The CDR3 DNA is TGTGCCAGCTCACCGACATCGGGACAGTATAATTCACCCCTCCACTTT. Translating it yields CASSPTSGQYNSPLHF.

The rearrangement uses TRBV7-2 and TRBJ2-5, with D tentatively TRBD1 or TRBD2 (5 bases each). V was pared by 9 bases and J by 4 bases, with 18 bases between. CDR3 length: 14 residues. CDR1 is SGHTA, CDR2 FQGNSA, per germline. The DNA of the CDR3 is TGTGCCAGTAGTATTTGGCAGGGACGAGAGACCCAGTACTTC. Protein: CASSIWQGRETQYF.

V is TRBV5-1 and J is TRBJ1-1; tentatively, D is TRBD1 (6 bases). V gave up 6 bases and J gave up 3 bases, with 21 bases separating them. CDR3 length equals 16 residues. Germline lookup yields CDR1 SGHRS and CDR2 YFSETQ. For the CDR3, the DNA is TGCGCCAGCACCCTAACCCAGACAGGACTGGACACTGAAGCTTTCTTT. Translation: CASTLTQTGLDTEAFF.

The chain uses TRBV5-1 and TRBJ1-2; 8 bases fit TRBD1. Germline V gene data show CDR1 as SGHRS and CDR2 as YFSETQ. The length of the CDR3 is 12 residues. The V and J ends lost 6 bases and 6 bases, in that order; junction bases with no gene match: 4. The CDR3 loop reads CASTDRDDGYTF. CDR3 coding DNA: TGCGCCAGCACGGACAGGGACGATGGCTACACCTTC.

V gene TRBV10-2 combines with J gene TRBJ1-4; no reliable D call. This CDR3 is 13 amino acids long. Trimming cost V 6 bases and J 8 bases, with 13 bases left between them. Germline values: CDR1 WSHSY, CDR2 SAAADI. CDR3 sequence: CASRTSGAEKLFF. In nucleotides, the CDR3 is TGCGCCAGCAGGACTAGCGGAGCGGAAAAACTGTTTTTT.

This clonotype was picked up a small number of times. The V call is TRBV6-6, the J call TRBJ2-7; D might be TRBD2 (5 bases). This CDR3 has 13 amino acids. Germline V gives CDR1 MNHNY, CDR2 SVGAGI (reference sequence). The V end lost 4 bases, the J end lost 4 bases, and 11 bases lay between the germline ends. The CDR3 spells CASSSLEGYEQYF. DNA for the CDR3: TGTGCCAGCAGTTCCCTAGAGGGTTACGAGCAGTACTTC.

This clonotype was detected ten times or more. The chain has TRBV29-1 and TRBJ1-2, with D hard to call. V lost 5 bases and J lost 2, with 6 bases in between. This CDR3 is built from 11 residues. Germline V lookup: CDR1 SQVTM, CDR2 ANQGSEA. CDR3 DNA sequence: TGCAGCGTTTTAGGGAACTATGGCTACACCTTC. Amino acids: CSVLGNYGYTF.